The 20 T cell receptor beta chains given below trace back to one sample, sequenced in a study of tumor and adjacent non-tumor tissue in lung cancer. Three rounds of nested PCR, following a modified ARM-PCR protocol, produced the TCRbeta library. TCRdb recomputed calls from the multiplex PCR reads with MiXCR, one row per CDR3 protein. The table includes about 90,000 distinct CDR3 sequences, around 82% detected once. RNA was extracted from bulk tissue without any cell sorting. The normal lung tissue was taken more than 3 cm from the tumor edge. Sequencing used distant non-tumor lung tissue. These receptors were obtained from a woman between 50 and 59 years old with non-small cell lung cancer.

On this clonotype: Since no conserved phenylalanine or tryptophan closes the CDR3, a read error is the likely cause. The chain carries TRBV6-6 and TRBJ1-1; D might be TRBD1 (5 bases). Looked up from germline, CDR1 is MNHNY and CDR2 is SVGAGI (reference sequence). Trimming took off 6 bases at V and 4 bases at J, with 15 bases between the two ends. The CDR3 contains 14 residues. This chain's CDR3 is CASSGTGSGTEAFL. The CDR3 DNA sequence: TGTGCCAGCAGCGGTACAGGATCGGGCACTGAAGCTTTCTTG.

V is TRBV5-4 and J is TRBJ2-2; weak D call: TRBD1 (6 bases). CDR1 and CDR2 (germline): SGHNT, YYREEE (reference sequence). This CDR3 comprises 16 residues. V was pared by 2 bases and J by 11 bases, with 22 bases between. CDR3 residues: CASSLEGHPNTCELFF. The CDR3 bases are TGTGCCAGCAGCTTAGAGGGACACCCGAACACCTGTGAGCTGTTTTTT.

Notes on this clonotype: Compared with germline, one end of the junction differs, possibly owing to a read error. V is TRBV29-1 and J is TRBJ2-5; no definite D call. The CDR3 totals 13 residues. Germline CDR1 and CDR2: SQVTM and ANQGSEA. For the CDR3, the DNA is TGCAGCGTCGACCGAGGTCACCAAGAGATCCAGTACTTC. Protein product: CSVDRGHQEIQYF.

There are a few counts of this clonotype. One junction end does not reproduce the germline sequence, and a read error may be involved. This chain links TRBV4-1 with TRBJ2-1; perhaps TRBD2 as D (5 bases). The CDR3 sequence is 13 residues long. Germline CDR1 is MGHRA and CDR2 is YSYEKL. The DNA of the CDR3 is TGCACCAGCAGCCAAGCGGTACGCGCTGAGCAGTTTTTC. Translating it yields CTSSQAVRAEQFF.

This clonotype was counted ten times or more. A much larger clone lies a single base off, so this may be a read error. The J gene is TRBJ2-7, the V gene TRBV6-1, with 8 bases aligning to TRBD2. The V gene end was trimmed by 8 bases and the J gene end by 4 bases; junction bases not matched to a gene: 7. Germline CDR1 MNHNS, CDR2 SASEGT. The CDR3 totals 13 residues. This CDR3 reads CASGAGGGYEQYF. CDR3 coding DNA: TGTGCCAGCGGTGCCGGGGGGGGATACGAGCAGTACTTC.

V is TRBV4-1 and J is TRBJ2-7; D is perhaps TRBD1 or TRBD2 (6 bases each). V was shortened by 1 base and J by 11 bases, with 27 bases between the two germline ends. CDR1 MGHRA and CDR2 YSYEKL come from the germline V gene. The CDR3 is 17 amino acids. CDR3: CASSQASATGGGYEEYF. CDR3 bases: TGCGCCAGCAGCCAAGCGTCCGCAACCGGGGGCGGCTATGAGGAGTACTTC.

As regards this clonotype: No conserved phenylalanine or tryptophan is present at the end of the CDR3, so a read error is the likely explanation. This chain connects TRBV11-2 to TRBJ2-7, with D possibly TRBD1 on 5 matching bases. Deletions cut 9 bases from V and 6 bases from J, with 18 bases between. CDR1 is SGHAT, CDR2 FQNNGV, per germline. This CDR3 contains 13 residues. The CDR3 loop is CARSLETGAEQYY. CDR3 bases: TGTGCCAGGAGTTTGGAAACAGGAGCCGAGCAGTACTAC.

On this clonotype itself: The CDR3 ends on some other residue instead of the conserved phenylalanine or tryptophan, so this is likely a read error. The chain joins TRBV4-1 to TRBJ2-5; 9 bases agree with TRBD1. CDR3 size: 15 residues. Per the germline V gene, CDR1 is MGHRA and CDR2 is YSYEKL. The chain's CDR3 is CASSQAGQGKETQYS. CDR3 sequence (DNA): TGTGCCAGCAGCCAAGCGGGACAGGGCAAGGAGACCCAGTACTCC.

Concerning this clonotype itself: This sequence may be a read error, since a much larger clone differs from it by one base. The chain links TRBV20-1 to TRBJ1-6, with a weak D call TRBD1 (5 bases). Germline assignment: CDR1 DFQATT and CDR2 SNEGSKA (reference sequence). The CDR3 contains 14 residues. CDR3 sequence: CCAPGTGVGSPLHF. Here the CDR3 DNA reads TGCTGTGCACCGGGGACCGGAGTTGGCTCACCCCTCCACTTT.

V gene TRBV2 combines with J gene TRBJ2-5, with D tentatively TRBD2 (6 bases). Germline values: CDR1 SNHLY, CDR2 FYNNEI. The CDR3 covers 13 residues. V lost 6 bases to trimming and J lost 1 base, with 9 bases between them. The CDR3 nucleotides read TGTGCCAGCAGCCGGGAGATCCAAGAGACCCAGTACTTC. It specifies CASSREIQETQYF. Looking up the rest from reference TRBV2 and TRBJ2-5 gives the full variable domain: EPEVTQTPSHQVTQMGQEVILRCVPISNHLYFYWYRQILGQKVEFLVSFYNNEISEKSEIFDDQFSVERPDGSNFTLKIRSTKLEDSAMYFCASSREIQETQYFGPGTRLLVL.

This clonotype was counted many times. This chain uses TRBV7-9 with TRBJ2-1; 14 bases fit TRBD2. Trimming took 4 bases from V and 6 from J; bases not matched to a gene: 11. The germline gives CDR1 SEHNR, CDR2 FQNEAQ (reference sequence). This CDR3 is built from 18 residues. The CDR3 DNA is TGTGCCAGCAGCTCGCCACCTGGGACTAGCGGGGGACTCAATGAGCAGTTCTTC. Protein sequence: CASSSPPGTSGGLNEQFF.

With respect to this clonotype: This may arise from a read error, as a much more abundant clone is one base away. The rearrangement joins TRBV28 to TRBJ2-7, with TRBD1 identical over 7 bases. CDR3 length: 17 residues. V lost 6 bases, J lost 0 bases, and 14 bases stayed unmatched. CDR1 is MDHEN and CDR2 is SYDVKM in the germline V gene. The CDR3 sequence: CASSDDEWGQSSYEQYF. The DNA for the CDR3 is TGTGCCAGCAGCGATGACGAGTGGGGACAGTCCTCCTACGAGCAGTACTTC.

In this sample, this clonotype turned up a few times. Being one base from a much bigger clone, this may be a read error. The chain uses TRBV5-8 and TRBJ1-5; D remains unclear. The CDR3 extends over 14 amino acids. The V gene lost 6 bases and the J gene lost 5 bases, with 15 bases spanning the gap. CDR1 is SGHTS and CDR2 is YDEGEE in the germline V gene. The CDR3 is CASNRRGRDQPQHF. The CDR3 DNA sequence: TGTGCCAGCAATCGTAGAGGCCGCGATCAGCCCCAGCATTTT.

Comments on this clonotype: Relative to the germline gene, one junction end is altered; a read error may explain this. The chain combines TRBV11-2 with TRBJ2-1; D might be TRBD2 (5 bases). The CDR3 runs to 18 residues. Germline assignment: CDR1 SGHAT and CDR2 FQNNGV. The CDR3 sequence is CASSLWASSGGGINERFF. The DNA for the CDR3 is TGTGCCAGCAGCTTATGGGCTAGCTCGGGTGGTGGAATCAATGAGCGGTTCTTC. The whole variable domain, remainder taken from reference TRBV11-2 and TRBJ2-1, is EAGVAQSPRYKIIEKRQSVAFWCNPISGHATLYWYQQILGQGPKLLIQFQNNGVVDDSQLPKDRFSAERLKGVDSTLKIQPAKLEDSAVYLCASSLWASSGGGINERFFGPGTRLTVL.

A word on this clonotype: Mismatch with germline at one junction end may stem from a read error. J is TRBJ2-1 and V is TRBV28, with 9 bases matching TRBD1. Germline values: CDR1 MDHEN, CDR2 SYDVKM. The CDR3 runs to 14 residues. The CDR3 loop reads CAGSLSQGANEQFF. The CDR3 DNA is TGTGCCGGCAGCCTTTCACAGGGGGCAAATGAGCAGTTCTTC.

The V gene is TRBV29-1, the J gene TRBJ1-5, with 7 bases identical to TRBD1. Looked up from germline, CDR1 is SQVTM and CDR2 is ANQGSEA. The CDR3 is 11 residues long. The ends lost 4 bases at V and 9 bases at J; junction bases unmatched: 3. CDR3 nucleotide sequence: TGCAGCGTTGCTTGGGACAGGCCCCAGCATTTT. It translates to CSVAWDRPQHF.

To note about this clonotype: One end of the junction fails to match germline, which may point to a read error. The rearrangement joins TRBV12-3 or TRBV12-4 to TRBJ2-2, with D perhaps given as TRBD1 or TRBD2 (5 bases each). This CDR3 is 17 amino acids long. CDR3 coding DNA: TGTGCCAGCAGCGGGCTCAGTGGGGCTCCGGGGACCGGGGAGCTGTCTTTT. This translates into CASSGLSGAPGTGELSF.

This clonotype showed up many times. This chain joins TRBV5-5 and TRBJ2-6; D is undetermined. The V and J ends lost 1 base and 0 bases respectively, with 5 bases between them. Germline loops: CDR1 SGHKS, CDR2 YYEKEE (reference sequence). There are 15 residues in the CDR3. In DNA form, the CDR3 reads TGTGCCAGCAGCTTGATGGACTCTGGGGCCAACGTCCTGACTTTC. Amino acids: CASSLMDSGANVLTF.

Of note for this clonotype: Compared with germline, one end of the junction differs, possibly owing to a read error. The chain links TRBV7-3 to TRBJ2-2, with a possible D match to TRBD2 (5 bases). Germline-derived CDR1 and CDR2 are SGHTA and FQGTGA. The CDR3 has 14 residues. For the CDR3, the DNA is TGTGCCAGCAGCTTTAATAGCGTAACCGGGGAACTGTTTTTT. Amino acids: CASSFNSVTGELFF.

In regard to this clonotype: The conserved phenylalanine or tryptophan is not found at the CDR3 terminus, so this likely reflects a read error. The chain has TRBV29-1 and TRBJ2-1, with D tentatively TRBD1 (5 bases). Germline lookup yields CDR1 SQVTM and CDR2 ANQGSEA. V lost 2 bases and J 9 bases, leaving 11 bases between the germline ends. CDR3 size: 12 residues. CDR3 region: CSVENKGREQFI. The CDR3 nucleotides are TGCAGCGTTGAAAACAAGGGGCGTGAGCAGTTCATC.